The sequence of this T cell receptor beta chain was determined in a study of human T cells and chemical hapten exposure. Time point meaning: pre-sensitization, week 0. Specified treatment: therapeutic diphenylcyclopropenone sensitization with weekly scalp DPC. Trimming left V 5 bases short and J 4 bases short, with 11 bases between. Germline V gives CDR1 KGHDR, CDR2 SFDVKD. The CDR3 has 14 residues. How the authors handled the data: The median was roughly 100,000 TCRs per sample, ranging roughly 20,000 to 750,000. TCRdb fed the RACE reads into MiXCR, producing one record per CDR3 protein. The V and J calls follow TCRdb's processing rather than the paper's. There are about 77,000 distinct CDR3 sequences in the sample; 13% to 15% occur only once, and 4.6% lies in the top ten.

The sample consisted of whole blood, taken in connection with sensitization to the hapten diphenylcyclopropenone (DPC). The rearrangement joins TRBV24-1 to TRBJ1-5; no clear D. The source is a woman in her forties or fifties with alopecia areata. Some clones in this sample may be carry-over from other donors' samples. This chain's CDR3 is CATSGIQENQPQHF. The CDR3 bases are TGTGCCACCAGTGGTATTCAGGAAAATCAGCCCCAGCATTTT.